The clone carrying this TCR beta chain was seen a handful of times. The antigen is not known. The TCRbeta library incorporated unique molecular identifiers. TCRdb re-derived calls from the PCR reads in MiXCR, one entry per CDR3 protein. The profile covers a few hundred thousand distinct CDR3 sequences, with over 10% appearing a single time and 2% to 2.5% taken by the ten largest. The data stem from a study of T-cell reconstitution after alpha-beta-depleted transplantation in children. Study findings and constraints: Reportedly, roughly two months post-transplant, alpha-beta T cells arose from several hundred expanded graft clones. The main origin of T-cell counts and diversity one year after transplant was newly produced T cells. Recipient T cells and thymic progenitors that survived were the source of the high TCRbeta diversity seen at day 60 in some patients.

Here the sequenced sample was PBMCs, mostly from graft donor cells, taken 360 days after TCRalphabeta/CD19-depleted stem cell transplant. The clonotype comes from a male patient between 5 and 17 years old who had a stem cell transplant for acute myeloid leukemia, so the T cells may come from the graft donor.

The CDR3 is CASTTKAGGAGYEQYF. CDR3 nucleotides: TGCGCCAGCACCACGAAAGCTGGGGGAGCGGGCTACGAGCAGTACTTC. V gene TRBV5-1 combines with J gene TRBJ2-7; the D gene is possibly TRBD2 (6 bases). The CDR3 is 16 amino acids. CDR1 and CDR2 (germline): SGHRS, YFSETQ. Trimming pared 6 bases from V and 3 bases from J, leaving 22 bases between. Together with reference TRBV5-1 and TRBJ2-7, the CDR3 gives the full variable domain: KAGVTQTPRYLIKTRGQQVTLSCSPISGHRSVSWYQQTPGQGLQFLFEYFSETQRNKGNFPGRFSGRQFSNSRSEMNVSTLELGDSALYLCASTTKAGGAGYEQYFGPGTRLTVT.